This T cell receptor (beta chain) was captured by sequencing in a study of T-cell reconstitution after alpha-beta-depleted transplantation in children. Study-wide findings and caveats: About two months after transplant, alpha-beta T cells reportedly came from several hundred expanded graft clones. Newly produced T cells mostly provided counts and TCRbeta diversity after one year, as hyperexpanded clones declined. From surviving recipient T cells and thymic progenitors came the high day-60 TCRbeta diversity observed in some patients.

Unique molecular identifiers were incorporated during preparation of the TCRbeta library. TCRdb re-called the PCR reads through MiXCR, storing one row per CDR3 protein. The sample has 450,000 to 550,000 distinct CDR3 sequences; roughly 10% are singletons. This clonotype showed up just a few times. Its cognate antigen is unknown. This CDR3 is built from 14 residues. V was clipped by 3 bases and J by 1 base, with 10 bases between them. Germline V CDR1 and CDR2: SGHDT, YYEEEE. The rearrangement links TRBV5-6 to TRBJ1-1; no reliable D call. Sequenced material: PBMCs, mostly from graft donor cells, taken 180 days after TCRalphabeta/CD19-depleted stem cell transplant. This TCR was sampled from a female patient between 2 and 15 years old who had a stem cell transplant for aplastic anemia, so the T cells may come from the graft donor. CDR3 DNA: TGTGCCAGCAGCTCCCCTTCGGAGAACACTGAAGCTTTCTTT. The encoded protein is CASSSPSENTEAFF.